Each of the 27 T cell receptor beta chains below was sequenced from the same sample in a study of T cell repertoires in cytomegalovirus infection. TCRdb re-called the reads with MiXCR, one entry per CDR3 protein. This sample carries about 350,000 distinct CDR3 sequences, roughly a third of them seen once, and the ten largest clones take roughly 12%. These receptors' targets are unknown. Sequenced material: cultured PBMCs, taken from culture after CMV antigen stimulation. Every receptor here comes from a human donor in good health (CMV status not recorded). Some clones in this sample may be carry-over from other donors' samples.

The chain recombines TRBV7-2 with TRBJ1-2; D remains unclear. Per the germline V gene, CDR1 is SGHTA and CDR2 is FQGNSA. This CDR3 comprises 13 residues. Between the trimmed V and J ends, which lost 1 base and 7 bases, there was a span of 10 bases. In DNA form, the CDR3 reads TGTGCCAGCAGCTTAGACGGGAGCGGTGGCTACACCTTC. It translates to CASSLDGSGGYTF. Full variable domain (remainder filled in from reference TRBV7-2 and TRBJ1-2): GAGVSQSPSNKVTEKGKDVELRCDPISGHTALYWYRQSLGQGLEFLIYFQGNSAPDKSGLPSDRFSAERTGGSVSTLTIQRTQQEDSAVYLCASSLDGSGGYTFGSGTRLTVV.

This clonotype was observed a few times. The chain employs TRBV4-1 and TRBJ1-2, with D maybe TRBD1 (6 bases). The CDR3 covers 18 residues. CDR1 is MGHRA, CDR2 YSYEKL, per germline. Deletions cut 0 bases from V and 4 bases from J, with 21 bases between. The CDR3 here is CASSQDRGARRLSYGYTF. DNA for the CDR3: TGCGCCAGCAGCCAAGATAGGGGGGCGCGCAGGCTCAGCTATGGCTACACCTTC.

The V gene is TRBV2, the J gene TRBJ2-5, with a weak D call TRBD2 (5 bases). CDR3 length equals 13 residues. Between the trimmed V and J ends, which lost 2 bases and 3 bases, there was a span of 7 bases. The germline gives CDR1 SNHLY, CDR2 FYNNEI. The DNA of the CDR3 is TGTGCCAGCAGTGAAAAAGCGGAAGAGACCCAGTACTTC. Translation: CASSEKAEETQYF.

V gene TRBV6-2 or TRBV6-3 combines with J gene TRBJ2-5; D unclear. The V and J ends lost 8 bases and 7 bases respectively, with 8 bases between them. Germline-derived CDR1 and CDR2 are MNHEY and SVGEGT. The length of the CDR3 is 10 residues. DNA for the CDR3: TGTGCCAGCGGATCTGTGACCCAGTACTTC. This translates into CASGSVTQYF.

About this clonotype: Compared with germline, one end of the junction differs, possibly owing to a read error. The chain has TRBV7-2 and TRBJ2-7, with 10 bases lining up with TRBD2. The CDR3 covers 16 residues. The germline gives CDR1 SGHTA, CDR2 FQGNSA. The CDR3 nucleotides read TGTGTCAGCAGCTCCATAGCGGGGGGAGGGGGCCGCGAGCAGTACTTC. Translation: CVSSSIAGGGGREQYF.

CDR3 sequence: CASSAFGTPRGSYNEQFF. The CDR3 nucleotides read TGCGCCAGCAGCGCCTTCGGCACGCCACGGGGCTCCTACAATGAGCAGTTCTTC. The genes are TRBV5-1 and TRBJ2-1, with D perhaps TRBD2 (5 bases). V lost 4 bases and J lost 0, with 20 bases in between. This CDR3 is built from 18 residues. CDR1 and CDR2 from the germline V gene are SGHRS and YFSETQ.

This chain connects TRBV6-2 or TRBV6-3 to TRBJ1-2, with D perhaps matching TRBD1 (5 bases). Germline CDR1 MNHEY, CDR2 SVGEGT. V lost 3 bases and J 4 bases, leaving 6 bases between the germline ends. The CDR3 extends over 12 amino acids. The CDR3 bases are TGTGCCAGCAGTTATCAGGGCTATGGCTACACCTTC. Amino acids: CASSYQGYGYTF.

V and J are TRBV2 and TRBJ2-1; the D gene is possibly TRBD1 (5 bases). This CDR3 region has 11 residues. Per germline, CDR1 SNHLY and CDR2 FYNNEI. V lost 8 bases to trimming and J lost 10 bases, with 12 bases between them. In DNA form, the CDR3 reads TGTGCCAGCGGGGTAGGGGCCGAGCAGTTCTTC. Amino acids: CASGVGAEQFF.

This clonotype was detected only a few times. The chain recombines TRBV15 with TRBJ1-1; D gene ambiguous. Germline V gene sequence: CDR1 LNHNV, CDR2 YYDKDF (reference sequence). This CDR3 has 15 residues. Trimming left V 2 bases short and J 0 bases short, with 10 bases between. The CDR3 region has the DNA TGTGCCACCAGCAGATTAAAAGGGCTGAACACTGAAGCTTTCTTT. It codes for CATSRLKGLNTEAFF.

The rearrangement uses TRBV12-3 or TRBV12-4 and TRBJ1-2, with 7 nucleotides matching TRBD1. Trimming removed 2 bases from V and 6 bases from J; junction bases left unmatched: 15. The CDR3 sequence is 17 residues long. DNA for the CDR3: TGTGCCAGCAGTTTATCAGAGGGGGCTCCCCCCTTCAATGGCTACACCTTC. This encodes CASSLSEGAPPFNGYTF.

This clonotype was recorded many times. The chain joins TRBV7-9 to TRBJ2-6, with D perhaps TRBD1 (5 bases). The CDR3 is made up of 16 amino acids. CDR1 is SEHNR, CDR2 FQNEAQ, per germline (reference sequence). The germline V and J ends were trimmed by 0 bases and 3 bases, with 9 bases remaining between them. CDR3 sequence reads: CASSLAAGFGANVLTF. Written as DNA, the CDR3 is TGTGCCAGCAGCTTAGCGGCAGGGTTTGGGGCCAACGTCCTGACTTTC.

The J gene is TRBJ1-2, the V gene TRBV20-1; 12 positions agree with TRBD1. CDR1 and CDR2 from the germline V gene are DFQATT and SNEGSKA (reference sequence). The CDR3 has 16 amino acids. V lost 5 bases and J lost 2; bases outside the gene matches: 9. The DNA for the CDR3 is TGCAGTGCTCCCACAGGGACAGGGGGCAGAAACTATGGCTACACCTTC. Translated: CSAPTGTGGRNYGYTF.

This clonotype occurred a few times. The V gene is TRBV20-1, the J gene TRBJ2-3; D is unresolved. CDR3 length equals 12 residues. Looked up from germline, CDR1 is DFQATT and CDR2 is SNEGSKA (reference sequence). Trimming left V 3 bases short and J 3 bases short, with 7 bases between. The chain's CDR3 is CSARPYTDTQYF. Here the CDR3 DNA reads TGCAGTGCTAGGCCCTATACAGATACGCAGTATTTT.

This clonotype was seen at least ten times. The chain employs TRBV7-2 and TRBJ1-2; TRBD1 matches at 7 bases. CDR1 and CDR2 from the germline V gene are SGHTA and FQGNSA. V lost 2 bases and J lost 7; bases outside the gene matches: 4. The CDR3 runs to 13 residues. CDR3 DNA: TGTGCCAGCAGCTTAACAGGGGAGAGTGGCTACACCTTC. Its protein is CASSLTGESGYTF.

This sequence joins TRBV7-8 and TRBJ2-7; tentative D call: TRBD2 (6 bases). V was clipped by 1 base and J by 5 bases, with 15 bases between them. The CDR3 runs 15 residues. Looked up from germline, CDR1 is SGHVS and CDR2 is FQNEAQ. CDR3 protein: CASSLVGSRRNEQYV. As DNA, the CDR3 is TGTGCCAGCAGCTTAGTCGGGAGCCGGCGTAACGAGCAGTACGTC.

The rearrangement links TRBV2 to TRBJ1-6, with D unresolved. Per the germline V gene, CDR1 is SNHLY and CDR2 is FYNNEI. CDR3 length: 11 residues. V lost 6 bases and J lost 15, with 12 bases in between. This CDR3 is CASRGDNLLHF. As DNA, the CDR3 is TGTGCCAGCAGGGGAGATAATCTCCTCCACTTT.

The CDR3 DNA is TGCGCCAGCAGCCAAGATCAATCGGTGCCTAGCGGGAGGGGGAATGAGCAGTTCTTC. Translating it yields CASSQDQSVPSGRGNEQFF. This chain links TRBV4-1 with TRBJ2-1, with 12 bases identical to TRBD2. The CDR3 is 19 residues long. Looked up from germline, CDR1 is MGHRA and CDR2 is YSYEKL. V was pared by 0 bases and J by 7 bases, with 13 bases of the junction left unmatched.

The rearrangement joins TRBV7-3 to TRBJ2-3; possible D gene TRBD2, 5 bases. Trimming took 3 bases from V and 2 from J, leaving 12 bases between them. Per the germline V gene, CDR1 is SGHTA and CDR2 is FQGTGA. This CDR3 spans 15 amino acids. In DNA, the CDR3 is TGTGCCAGCAGCTTCCGGGAATCCTACACAGATACGCAGTATTTT. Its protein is CASSFRESYTDTQYF.

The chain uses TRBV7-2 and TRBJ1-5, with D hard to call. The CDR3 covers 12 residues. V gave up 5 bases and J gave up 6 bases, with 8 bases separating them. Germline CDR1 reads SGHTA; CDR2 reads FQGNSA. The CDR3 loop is CASSHIGQPQHF. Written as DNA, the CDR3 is TGTGCCAGCAGCCATATAGGTCAGCCCCAGCATTTT.

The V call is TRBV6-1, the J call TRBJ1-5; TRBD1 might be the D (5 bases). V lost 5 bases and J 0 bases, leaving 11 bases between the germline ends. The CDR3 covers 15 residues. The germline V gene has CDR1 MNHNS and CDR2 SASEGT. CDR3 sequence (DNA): TGTGCCAGCAGTTATACAGGCGATAGCAATCAGCCCCAGCATTTT. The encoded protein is CASSYTGDSNQPQHF.

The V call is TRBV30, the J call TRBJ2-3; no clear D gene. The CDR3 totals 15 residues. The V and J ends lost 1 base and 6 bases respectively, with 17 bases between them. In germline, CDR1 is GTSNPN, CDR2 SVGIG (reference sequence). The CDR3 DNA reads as TGTGCCTGGAGTGAGAGCCTAAGGTACAGCGATACGCAGTATTTT. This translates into CAWSESLRYSDTQYF.

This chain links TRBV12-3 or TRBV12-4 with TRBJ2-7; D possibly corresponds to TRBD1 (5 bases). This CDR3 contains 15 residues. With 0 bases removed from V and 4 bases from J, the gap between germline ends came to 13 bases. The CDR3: CASSLAALGLYEQYF. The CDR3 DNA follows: TGTGCCAGCAGTTTAGCGGCCCTGGGGCTTTACGAGCAGTACTTC.

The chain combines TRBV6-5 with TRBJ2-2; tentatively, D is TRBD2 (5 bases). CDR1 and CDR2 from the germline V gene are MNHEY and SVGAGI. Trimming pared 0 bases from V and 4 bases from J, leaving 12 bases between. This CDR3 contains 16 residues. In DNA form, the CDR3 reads TGTGCCAGCAGTTACTCCGGTAGCGCGAGCACCGGGGAGCTGTTTTTT. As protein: CASSYSGSASTGELFF.

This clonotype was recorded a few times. CDR3 DNA: TGTGCCAGCAGCCGATATGAGAGCGGGGAGCTGTTTTTT. It encodes CASSRYESGELFF. V is TRBV12-3 or TRBV12-4 and J is TRBJ2-2; D is undetermined. Trimming stripped 6 bases from V and 7 bases from J, with 12 bases between. This CDR3 is 13 amino acids long.

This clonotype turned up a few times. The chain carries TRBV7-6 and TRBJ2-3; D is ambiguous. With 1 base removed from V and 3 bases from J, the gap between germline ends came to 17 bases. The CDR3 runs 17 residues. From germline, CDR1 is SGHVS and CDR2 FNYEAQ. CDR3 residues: CASSLESGSRVTDTQYF. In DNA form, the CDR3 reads TGTGCCAGCAGCTTAGAGAGTGGGTCCCGAGTGACAGATACGCAGTATTTT.

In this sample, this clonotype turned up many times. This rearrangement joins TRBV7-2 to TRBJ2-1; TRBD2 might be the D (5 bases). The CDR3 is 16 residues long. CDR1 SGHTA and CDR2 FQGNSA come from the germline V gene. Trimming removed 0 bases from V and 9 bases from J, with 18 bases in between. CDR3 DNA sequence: TGTGCCAGCAGCTTAGCGAGCGGTTTAGTGTGGATTGAGCAGTTCTTC. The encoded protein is CASSLASGLVWIEQFF.

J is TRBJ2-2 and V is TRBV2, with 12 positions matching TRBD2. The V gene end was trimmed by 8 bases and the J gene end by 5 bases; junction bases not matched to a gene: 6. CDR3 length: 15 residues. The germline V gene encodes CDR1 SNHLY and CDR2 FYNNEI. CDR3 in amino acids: CASGLTSGRTGELFF. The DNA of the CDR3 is TGTGCCAGCGGGCTGACTAGCGGGAGAACCGGGGAGCTGTTTTTT.